The T cell receptor (beta chain) described here comes from a study of blood T cells in healthy people across ages. This clonotype was picked up a small number of times. V lost 2 bases, J lost 4 bases, and 5 bases lay in between. The CDR3 is 11 residues long. In germline, CDR1 is SQVTM, CDR2 ANQGSEA. Primers used in a second PCR of about 6 to 11 cycles were a sample-barcoded 5' primer and a J-beta primer mix. One entry per CDR3 protein results from TCRdb running MiXCR on the 5' RACE reads. Of roughly 500,000 distinct CDR3 sequences listed, 24% were seen once; the top ten hold roughly 9%. The same sample was also studied in work on T cells of mothers and their children.

The receptor was derived from a boy between 5 and 17 years old in good health. The chain couples TRBV29-1 to TRBJ1-2; no definite D call. Sequenced material: blood. This chain's CDR3 is CSVESAYGYTF. Written as DNA, the CDR3 is TGCAGCGTTGAATCTGCCTATGGCTACACCTTC.